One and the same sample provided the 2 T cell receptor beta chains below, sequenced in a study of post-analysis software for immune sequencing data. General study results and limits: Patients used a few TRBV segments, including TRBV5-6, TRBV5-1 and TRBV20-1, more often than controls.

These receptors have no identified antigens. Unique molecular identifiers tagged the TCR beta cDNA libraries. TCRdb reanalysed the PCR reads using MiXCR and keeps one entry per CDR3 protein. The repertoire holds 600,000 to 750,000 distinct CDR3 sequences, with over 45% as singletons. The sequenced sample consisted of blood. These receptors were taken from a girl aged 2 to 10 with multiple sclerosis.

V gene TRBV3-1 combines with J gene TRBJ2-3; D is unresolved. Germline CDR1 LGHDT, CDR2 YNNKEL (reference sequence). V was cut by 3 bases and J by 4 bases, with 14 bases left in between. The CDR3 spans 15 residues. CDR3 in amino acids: CASSHHGRPSDTQYF. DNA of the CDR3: TGTGCCAGCAGCCACCACGGACGCCCCTCAGATACGCAGTATTTT.

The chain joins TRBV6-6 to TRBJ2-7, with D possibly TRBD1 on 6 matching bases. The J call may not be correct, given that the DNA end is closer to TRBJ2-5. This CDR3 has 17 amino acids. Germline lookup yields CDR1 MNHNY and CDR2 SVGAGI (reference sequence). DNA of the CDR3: TGTGCCAGCAGTTACTCGATGGACAGTTTATCAGTAGAGACCCAGTACTTC. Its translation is CASSYSMDSLSVETQYF.